The 32 T cell receptor beta chains listed next were all sequenced from one sample in a study of blood T cell repertoires in COVID-19. Produced via immunoSEQ multiplex PCR; TCRdb's table is partial and in-frame only. The table has some 180,000 clones, around 82% seen once. Sequenced material: peripheral blood. The receptors come from an elderly woman with acute or convalescent COVID-19.

The gene calls are TRBV7-8 and TRBJ1-1; 8 positions agree with TRBD1. The CDR3 spans 12 residues. Germline V lookup: CDR1 SGHVS, CDR2 FQNEAQ. Germline trimming cut 5 bases from V and 10 bases from J; bases unmatched to any gene: 6. The CDR3 is CASSTTGEGAFF. CDR3 DNA: TGTGCCAGCAGCACGACAGGGGAAGGAGCTTTCTTT.

The rearrangement joins TRBV20-1 to TRBJ1-1; D is possibly TRBD1 (6 bases). Trimming shortened V by 3 bases and J by 5 bases, and 19 bases separated the two germline ends. Germline V CDR1 and CDR2: DFQATT, SNEGSKA (reference sequence). The CDR3 loop spans 15 amino acids. The CDR3 DNA follows: TGCAGTGCTAGTACCAGGGGCACCTGGGGGACTGAAGCTTTCTTT. Translation gives CSASTRGTWGTEAFF.

The V call is TRBV19, the J call TRBJ1-2, with 7 bases identical to TRBD1. The V gene's germline CDR1 is LNHDA and CDR2 SQIVND (reference sequence). The CDR3 length is 12 residues. The V and J ends lost 9 bases and 3 bases, in that order; junction bases with no gene match: 4. CDR3 nucleotides: TGTGCCAGCCTACAGGGGCACTATGGCTACACCTTC. Its protein is CASLQGHYGYTF.

V and J are TRBV6-5 and TRBJ1-1; TRBD1 agrees at 7 bases. The germline V gene has CDR1 MNHEY and CDR2 SVGAGI. The junction had 4 bases not matched to a gene; V was cut back by 5 bases and J by 7 bases. The CDR3 covers 12 residues. The CDR3 loop reads CASSQTGLEAFF. DNA of the CDR3: TGTGCCAGCAGTCAGACAGGGCTTGAAGCTTTCTTT.

V gene TRBV30 combines with J gene TRBJ1-5, with D maybe TRBD1 (6 bases). V was clipped by 2 bases and J by 5 bases, with 10 bases between them. From germline, CDR1 is GTSNPN and CDR2 SVGIG (reference sequence). CDR3 length: 13 amino acids. The CDR3 region has the DNA TGTGCCTGGAGTTGGTCAGGGGATCAGCCCCAGCATTTT. This translates into CAWSWSGDQPQHF.

The chain uses TRBV12-3 or TRBV12-4 and TRBJ1-5; unclear D gene. The CDR3 spans 13 residues. V was clipped by 3 bases and J by 3 bases, with 6 bases between them. CDR3 residues: CASSFSINQPQHF. The CDR3 DNA reads as TGTGCCAGCAGTTTTTCCATCAATCAGCCCCAGCATTTT.

The chain has TRBV2 and TRBJ2-4; D not resolved. Germline CDR1 is SNHLY and CDR2 is FYNNEI. Trimming pared 4 bases from V and 0 bases from J, leaving 4 bases between. This CDR3 comprises 13 residues. The CDR3 spells CASSGVAKNIQYF. In DNA, the CDR3 is TGTGCCAGCAGTGGCGTAGCCAAAAACATTCAGTACTTC.

CDR3 amino acids: CASSSHLLGQGLVKNIQYF. The CDR3 DNA sequence: TGTGCCAGCAGTTCGCATCTCCTGGGACAGGGCTTGGTCAAAAACATTCAGTACTTC. The chain uses TRBV28 and TRBJ2-4; 9 bases align to TRBD1. The germline CDR1 and CDR2 sequences are MDHEN and SYDVKM. This CDR3 is built from 19 residues. Germline trimming cut 4 bases from V and 3 bases from J; bases unmatched to any gene: 16.

The genes are TRBV9 and TRBJ2-2; D uncertain. Between the trimmed V and J ends, which lost 0 bases and 4 bases, there was a span of 7 bases. This CDR3 is 14 amino acids long. Germline assignment: CDR1 SGDLS and CDR2 YYNGEE. The CDR3 here is CASSVGLTTGELFF. In nucleotides, the CDR3 is TGTGCCAGCAGCGTAGGACTGACCACCGGGGAGCTGTTTTTT.

This clone was counted a single time. The V gene is TRBV4-3, the J gene TRBJ1-1; D is unclear. Germline loops: CDR1 LGHNA, CDR2 YSLEER. V was pared by 0 bases and J by 1 base, with 9 bases between. This CDR3 comprises 15 residues. The CDR3: CASSQELSGNTEAFF. The CDR3 DNA reads as TGCGCCAGCAGCCAAGAACTTTCCGGGAACACTGAAGCTTTCTTT.

This rearrangement joins TRBV6-5 to TRBJ1-2; 10 bases fit TRBD1. The CDR3 contains 16 residues. The J segment lost 6 bases and the V segment lost 2 bases, leaving 9 bases of the junction unmatched. CDR1 is MNHEY, CDR2 SVGAGI, per germline. CDR3 region: CASSYPDRGLVDGYTF. The DNA of the CDR3 is TGTGCCAGCAGTTACCCTGACAGGGGGCTTGTTGATGGCTACACCTTC.

This clone was seen a handful of times. The chain joins TRBV15 to TRBJ1-5; 8 bases line up with TRBD1. The CDR3 extends over 18 amino acids. V lost 2 bases to trimming and J lost 3 bases; unmatched junction nucleotides: 12. From germline, CDR1 is LNHNV and CDR2 YYDKDF (reference sequence). CDR3 sequence: CATSRQRTGSGVNQPQHF. Here the CDR3 DNA reads TGTGCCACCAGCAGACAAAGGACAGGGAGTGGGGTCAATCAGCCCCAGCATTTT.

The chain carries TRBV4-3 and TRBJ1-1; unclear D gene. The CDR3 length is 15 residues. Trimming removed 0 bases from V and 2 bases from J, with 10 bases in between. Per the germline V gene, CDR1 is LGHNA and CDR2 is YSLEER. As DNA, the CDR3 is TGCGCCAGCAGCCAAGATCTACAGCCAAACACTGAAGCTTTCTTT. Encoded protein: CASSQDLQPNTEAFF.

The chain links TRBV6-1 to TRBJ1-4; D is undetermined. V shed 4 bases and J shed 0 bases, with 12 bases lying between them. The CDR3 is 16 amino acids. Per germline, CDR1 MNHNS and CDR2 SASEGT. The DNA of the CDR3 is TGTGCCAGCAGTGTGCAGTCAATGACAACTAATGAAAAACTGTTTTTT. Translating it yields CASSVQSMTTNEKLFF.

This chain connects TRBV11-2 to TRBJ2-7, with D possibly matching TRBD2 (5 bases). This CDR3 contains 12 residues. V lost 5 bases, J lost 6 bases, and 11 bases lay in between. In germline, CDR1 is SGHAT, CDR2 FQNNGV. CDR3 DNA sequence: TGTGCCAGCAGCGAGGAGGCGGGCGAGCAGTACTTC. It specifies CASSEEAGEQYF.

The chain is built from TRBV10-3 and TRBJ2-7; D not certain. This CDR3 is 13 amino acids long. Germline lookup yields CDR1 ENHRY and CDR2 SYGVKD. Trimming took 2 bases from V and 0 from J, leaving 5 bases between them. In nucleotides, the CDR3 is TGTGCCATCAGTGAGGACACCTCCTACGAGCAGTACTTC. As protein: CAISEDTSYEQYF.

This clone was counted only a few times. The chain has TRBV7-9 and TRBJ1-2; no clear D gene. Trimming removed 4 bases from V and 4 bases from J, with 16 bases in between. Germline CDR1 and CDR2: SEHNR and FQNEAQ (reference sequence). The CDR3 runs 15 residues. CDR3 sequence (DNA): TGTGCCAGCAGCTCCAATTTCGGGGATCTCTATGGCTACACCTTC. Translation gives CASSSNFGDLYGYTF.

The chain recombines TRBV7-8 with TRBJ2-3; TRBD1 is a possible D gene (6 bases). Trimming shortened V by 5 bases and J by 5 bases, and 14 bases separated the two germline ends. CDR3 length: 14 residues. Germline values: CDR1 SGHVS, CDR2 FQNEAQ. The CDR3 region is CASSLGQPRDTQYF. As DNA, the CDR3 is TGTGCCAGCAGCCTAGGACAGCCACGAGATACGCAGTATTTT.

J is TRBJ2-7 and V is TRBV3-1 (or the pseudogene TRBV3-2); 8 nucleotides align to TRBD2. After removal of 1 base from V and 7 bases from J, the junction contained 9 bases not matched to a gene. The CDR3 totals 15 residues. Per the germline V gene, CDR1 is LGHDT and CDR2 is YNNKEL (reference sequence). In DNA, the CDR3 is TGTGCCAGCAGCCAAGCTCACAGCGGGGGTGAGGAGCAGTACTTC. As protein: CASSQAHSGGEEQYF.

This chain connects TRBV3-1 (or the pseudogene TRBV3-2) to TRBJ1-5; 7 bases agree with TRBD1. V shed 3 bases, J shed 5 bases, and the junction held 13 bases outside the gene matches. The germline V gene has CDR1 LGHDT and CDR2 YNNKEL (reference sequence). The CDR3 consists of 17 residues. The CDR3 loop reads CASSQWDSRGAYQPQHF. The CDR3 nucleotides read TGTGCCAGCAGCCAGTGGGACAGCAGAGGGGCGTATCAGCCCCAGCATTTT.

The chain recombines TRBV6-5 with TRBJ1-5; no definite D call. Looked up from germline, CDR1 is MNHEY and CDR2 is SVGAGI. This CDR3 spans 15 amino acids. Trimming cost V 8 bases and J 4 bases, with 18 bases left between them. Written as DNA, the CDR3 is TGTGCCAGCCGGGGAACGGAGAGGGTGAATCAGCCCCAGCATTTT. It is translated as CASRGTERVNQPQHF.

This chain links TRBV5-1 with TRBJ2-1; 10 nucleotides agree with TRBD1. With 3 bases clipped from V and 8 bases from J, the junction kept 2 bases outside the gene matches. CDR3 length equals 13 residues. Germline CDR1 is SGHRS and CDR2 is YFSETQ. The CDR3 DNA reads as TGCGCCAGCAGCTGGGACAGGGGCGATGAGCAGTTCTTC. Translated: CASSWDRGDEQFF.

The J gene is TRBJ2-1, the V gene TRBV5-1, with D possibly TRBD2 on 6 matching bases. V dropped 4 bases and J dropped 0 bases, with 11 bases sitting between them. The CDR3 consists of 15 residues. CDR1 SGHRS and CDR2 YFSETQ come from the germline V gene. For the CDR3, the DNA is TGCGCCAGCAGCAACGGGGGAAGCTCCTACAATGAGCAGTTCTTC. Its translation: CASSNGGSSYNEQFF.

In DNA form, the CDR3 reads TGTGCCAGCTCACCAACACGCAATCAGCCCCAGCATTTT. Translation: CASSPTRNQPQHF. The chain links TRBV18 to TRBJ1-5; D remains unclear. V was trimmed by 2 bases and J by 2 bases, leaving 4 bases between them. Germline CDR1 reads KGHSH; CDR2 reads LQKENI. The CDR3 runs 13 residues.

This clone came up once. The rearrangement uses TRBV19 and TRBJ2-2, with D unclear. The germline gives CDR1 LNHDA, CDR2 SQIVND (reference sequence). V was pared by 10 bases and J by 6 bases, with 24 bases between. This CDR3 has 16 amino acids. CDR3 coding DNA: TGTGCCACTTCTGGGTGGGTGGGCAGAAAGGCCGGGGAGCTGTTTTTT. Its protein is CATSGWVGRKAGELFF. Supplemented by reference TRBV19 and TRBJ2-2, the full variable domain reads DGGITQSPKYLFRKEGQNVTLSCEQNLNHDAMYWYRQDPGQGLRLIYYSQIVNDFQKGDIAEGYSVSREKKESFPLTVTSAQKNPTAFYLCATSGWVGRKAGELFFGEGSRLTVL.

DNA of the CDR3: TGTGCCAGCAGTGAAGCTGGCAGGGCCAGATATTCACCCCTCCACTTT. It encodes CASSEAGRARYSPLHF. V and J are TRBV6-1 and TRBJ1-6, with D perhaps matching TRBD1 (5 bases). CDR1 is MNHNS, CDR2 SASEGT, per germline. V shed 0 bases and J shed 8 bases, with 14 bases lying between them. CDR3 size: 16 residues.

This chain joins TRBV19 and TRBJ1-2; maybe TRBD1 (6 bases). This CDR3 region has 14 residues. Trimming removed 6 bases from V and 1 base from J, with 12 bases in between. CDR1 is LNHDA, CDR2 SQIVND, per germline (reference sequence). The CDR3 DNA reads as TGTGCCAGTAGCAGGGACACTCTTAACTATGGCTACACCTTC. Protein: CASSRDTLNYGYTF.

This clone has a single count. The chain uses TRBV15 and TRBJ1-4; TRBD1 matches at 8 bases. V lost 5 bases, J lost 6 bases, and 14 bases stayed unmatched. The length of the CDR3 is 17 residues. Germline loops: CDR1 LNHNV, CDR2 YYDKDF (reference sequence). CDR3 region: CATSPTGSGGWDEKLFF. The CDR3 region has the DNA TGTGCCACCAGCCCAACGGGGTCAGGGGGCTGGGATGAAAAACTGTTTTTT.

The J gene is TRBJ1-1, the V gene TRBV7-9; D is possibly TRBD1 (5 bases). The CDR3 length is 17 residues. V was cut by 4 bases and J by 0 bases, with 18 bases left in between. In germline, CDR1 is SEHNR, CDR2 FQNEAQ (reference sequence). The DNA for the CDR3 is TGTGCCAGCAGCTACGATGCTGGGACTTCCATGAACACTGAAGCTTTCTTT. Its protein is CASSYDAGTSMNTEAFF.

The count of this clone is one. This chain uses TRBV20-1 with TRBJ1-1, with TRBD1 as a possible D gene (5 bases). Germline V gene data show CDR1 as DFQATT and CDR2 as SNEGSKA (reference sequence). Trimming removed 4 bases from V and 11 bases from J, with 14 bases in between. The CDR3 loop spans 11 amino acids. CDR3 protein: CSAIPGVMAFF. The CDR3 DNA sequence: TGCAGTGCTATCCCGGGGGTAATGGCTTTCTTT.

This clone was detected only a few times. The rearrangement links TRBV5-1 to TRBJ2-5, with D tentatively TRBD1 (5 bases). The V end was cut by 5 bases, the J end by 1 base, with 12 bases between. From germline, CDR1 is SGHRS and CDR2 YFSETQ. The CDR3 length is 14 residues. CDR3 sequence reads: CASSKETAQETQYF. The CDR3 DNA reads as TGCGCCAGCAGTAAAGAGACAGCCCAAGAGACCCAGTACTTC. The whole variable domain, filled in from reference TRBV5-1 and TRBJ2-5, reads KAGVTQTPRYLIKTRGQQVTLSCSPISGHRSVSWYQQTPGQGLQFLFEYFSETQRNKGNFPGRFSGRQFSNSRSEMNVSTLELGDSALYLCASSKETAQETQYFGPGTRLLVL.

This clone was observed once. The V gene is TRBV27, the J gene TRBJ2-1; TRBD1 might be the D (7 bases). Germline V gene lookup returns CDR1 MNHEY and CDR2 SMNVEV (reference sequence). Trimming pared 5 bases from V and 3 bases from J, leaving 14 bases between. This CDR3 region has 15 residues. CDR3 protein: CASSISGGGYNEQFF. The CDR3 DNA reads as TGTGCCAGCAGTATCTCAGGGGGAGGCTACAATGAGCAGTTCTTC.